The 16 T cell receptor beta chains in this list originate from one sample, sequenced in a study of cytomegalovirus exposure and HLA in healthy donors. Clones were sequenced by immunoSEQ multiplex PCR, and TCRdb holds only the in-frame ones, with some missing. The sample contains about 150,000 clones, 70% to 90% of which appear only once. The sequenced sample was PBMCs. The source of these receptors is a woman aged 18-29 years in good health and CMV-seropositive.

The genes are TRBV15 and TRBJ2-7; 7 bases are a match to TRBD2. Germline V gene data show CDR1 as LNHNV and CDR2 as YYDKDF (reference sequence). The CDR3 contains 16 residues. With 5 bases clipped from V and 0 bases from J, the junction kept 10 bases outside the gene matches. The CDR3 protein is CATSSQGLTYSYEQYF. As DNA, the CDR3 is TGTGCCACCAGCTCCCAGGGACTAACCTACTCCTACGAGCAGTACTTC.

This rearrangement joins TRBV9 to TRBJ2-2, with unresolved D. V lost 3 bases, J lost 6 bases, and 12 bases lay in between. From germline, CDR1 is SGDLS and CDR2 YYNGEE. CDR3 length equals 14 residues. The CDR3 DNA sequence: TGTGCCAGCAGCGCCGTAAACTTGGCCGGGGAGCTGTTTTTT. Translation gives CASSAVNLAGELFF.

The chain links TRBV5-4 to TRBJ2-7, with TRBD1 matching 7 bases. The junction had 4 bases not matched to a gene; V was cut back by 4 bases and J by 3 bases. The CDR3 totals 13 residues. Per the germline V gene, CDR1 is SGHNT and CDR2 is YYREEE (reference sequence). The CDR3 bases are TGTGCCAGCAGCCCCGACAGGGTCTACGAGCAGTACTTC. This encodes CASSPDRVYEQYF.

The DNA of the CDR3 is TGCGCCAGCAGCTCCCCCACTCGCGCTGAGCAGTTCTTC. Residues: CASSSPTRAEQFF. The rearrangement joins TRBV5-1 to TRBJ2-1; D gene ambiguous. Germline V gene sequence: CDR1 SGHRS, CDR2 YFSETQ. Between the trimmed V and J ends, which lost 3 bases and 9 bases, there was a span of 13 bases. CDR3 size: 13 residues.

The chain uses TRBV2 and TRBJ2-4; D is perhaps TRBD1 (6 bases). V was pared by 2 bases and J by 8 bases, with 7 bases between. The CDR3 is made up of 12 amino acids. CDR1 SNHLY and CDR2 FYNNEI come from the germline V gene. The CDR3 nucleotides read TGTGCCAGCAGTGAAACAGGGTACATTCAGTACTTC. This translates into CASSETGYIQYF.

The J gene is TRBJ1-2, the V gene TRBV7-8, with TRBD1 as a possible D gene (5 bases). The CDR3 sequence is 15 residues long. Trimming removed 4 bases at V and 0 bases at J, with 12 bases between. Germline V gene lookup returns CDR1 SGHVS and CDR2 FQNEAQ. Here the CDR3 DNA reads TGTGCCAGCAGCTCCCTGGGGGGACCTAACTATGGCTACACCTTC. Protein: CASSSLGGPNYGYTF.

The chain has TRBV2 and TRBJ2-2; 13 positions match TRBD2. Germline assignment: CDR1 SNHLY and CDR2 FYNNEI. V lost 7 bases and J lost 4; bases outside the gene matches: 9. This CDR3 spans 17 amino acids. The CDR3 DNA reads TGTGCCAGCACGCGGACTAGCGGGAGCAGGTCCACCGGGGAGCTGTTTTTT. This sequence encodes CASTRTSGSRSTGELFF.

This clone was picked up a small number of times. Other DNA sequences in this sample translate to the same CDR3. J is TRBJ1-5 and V is TRBV30, with a tentative D call TRBD1 (5 bases). Germline V gene data show CDR1 as GTSNPN and CDR2 as SVGIG (reference sequence). CDR3 length equals 13 residues. Trimming shortened V by 1 base and J by 2 bases, and 6 bases separated the two germline ends. CDR3 DNA: TGTGCCTGGAGTGGGGGGGGCAATCAGCCCCAGCATTTT. It yields the protein CAWSGGGNQPQHF.

This clone was observed a handful of times. V usage is TRBV19 and J usage is TRBJ1-1; a possible D gene is TRBD1 (5 bases). The CDR3 loop spans 14 amino acids. Trimming stripped 7 bases from V and 3 bases from J, with 15 bases between. CDR1 and CDR2 from the germline V gene are LNHDA and SQIVND (reference sequence). CDR3 amino acids: CASKGKEGDTEAFF. Written as DNA, the CDR3 is TGTGCCAGTAAGGGCAAAGAAGGGGACACTGAAGCTTTCTTT.

The gene calls are TRBV5-1 and TRBJ2-3; 7 nucleotides agree with TRBD2. Trimming cost V 3 bases and J 4 bases; bases outside gene matches: 11. The CDR3 has 16 amino acids. Germline V CDR1 and CDR2: SGHRS, YFSETQ. This CDR3 is CASSSATSPSADTQYF. Written as DNA, the CDR3 is TGCGCCAGCAGCTCTGCGACTAGCCCCAGCGCAGATACGCAGTATTTT.

This rearrangement joins TRBV13 to TRBJ2-6; D unresolved. The V gene's germline CDR1 is PRHDT and CDR2 FYEKMQ (reference sequence). Trimming removed 3 bases from V and 0 bases from J, with 12 bases in between. The length of the CDR3 is 17 residues. The CDR3 here is CASSLRQLVSGANVLTF. In DNA, the CDR3 is TGTGCCAGCAGCTTGAGGCAGTTGGTCTCTGGGGCCAACGTCCTGACTTTC.

The genes are TRBV6-5 and TRBJ2-7, with D possibly being TRBD1 (6 bases). Germline loops: CDR1 MNHEY, CDR2 SVGAGI. Trimming stripped 0 bases from V and 2 bases from J, with 14 bases between. The CDR3 has 16 amino acids. This CDR3 reads CASSYSLTGFPYEQYF. The DNA of the CDR3 is TGTGCCAGCAGTTACTCGTTGACAGGTTTTCCCTACGAGCAGTACTTC.

The rearrangement links TRBV7-9 to TRBJ2-7; possibly TRBD1 for D (6 bases). The CDR3 runs 12 residues. Trimming removed 5 bases from V and 12 bases from J, with 17 bases in between. Germline loops: CDR1 SEHNR, CDR2 FQNEAQ (reference sequence). The CDR3 nucleotides are TGTGCCAGCAGCCCAAACCCCGGACAGTGGTACTTC. It codes for CASSPNPGQWYF.

The V and J genes are TRBV18 and TRBJ2-7; 7 bases map to TRBD1. The CDR3 contains 14 residues. Germline V gene data show CDR1 as KGHSH and CDR2 as LQKENI. J was trimmed by 4 bases and V by 8 bases; bases with no gene match: 11. The CDR3 reads CASRETGDRYEQYF. For the CDR3, the DNA is TGTGCCAGCCGAGAAACAGGGGACCGGTACGAGCAGTACTTC.

In regard to this clone: This likely comes from a read error, as the CDR3 has no conserved phenylalanine or tryptophan at its end. The limits of the CDR3 on the DNA are not certain, so only TCRdb's listed CDR3 is given. The chain links TRBV6-4 to TRBJ2-4; no check of the table's D call, TRBD2, against the DNA was made. The germline V gene has CDR1 MRHNA and CDR2 SNTAGT. The length of the CDR3 is 15 amino acids, counting both ends. The CDR3 reads CASCSYPRGLPWIGD.

The chain couples TRBV7-9 to TRBJ2-7; 8 nucleotides line up with TRBD1. The length of the CDR3 is 14 residues. The V gene end was trimmed by 5 bases and the J gene end by 3 bases; junction bases not matched to a gene: 6. Germline CDR1 is SEHNR and CDR2 is FQNEAQ (reference sequence). Here the CDR3 reads CASSPRTGSYEQYF. The CDR3 region has the DNA TGTGCCAGCAGCCCCAGGACAGGGAGCTACGAGCAGTACTTC.